Presented here are 7 T cell receptor beta chains from one specimen sequenced in a study of regulatory T cells in long-lasting Graves disease. Library construction for TCR beta used iRepertoire HTBI primers and Arm-PCR of CDR3 regions. From the multiplex PCR reads, TCRdb called clonotypes with MiXCR, one entry per CDR3 protein. Found here are a few hundred thousand distinct CDR3 sequences, more than 15% of them singletons; the top ten hold about 15%. Time point given: newly diagnosed GD, antithyroid drugs for less than 3 months. PBMC RNA was the source of the TCR library. The same data also contributed to another study, on T cells in Graves' hyperthyroidism and ophthalmopathy.

The sample consisted of peripheral blood mononuclear cells (PBMCs), taken at new diagnosis, from a patient treated with antithyroid drugs. Every receptor here comes from a young woman with Graves disease.

Comments on this clonotype: Possible read error: a much larger clone is one base away. The CDR3 end shows no conserved phenylalanine or tryptophan, and so a read error is likely. This chain connects TRBV5-4 to TRBJ2-2; D is perhaps TRBD1 or TRBD2 (5 bases each). The CDR3 totals 16 residues. From germline, CDR1 is SGHNT and CDR2 YYREEE (reference sequence). The V end lost 0 bases, the J end lost 8 bases, and 17 bases lay between the germline ends. In DNA, the CDR3 is TGTGCCAGCAGCTTGGGAGGGACGGTTCAAGTTGGGGAGCTGTTTTTG. Translating gives CASSLGGTVQVGELFL.

This clonotype was counted a few times. A far larger clone differs by one base, so this is likely a read error. The chain uses TRBV20-1 and TRBJ2-1; D may be TRBD2 (6 bases). Trimming removed 3 bases from V and 10 bases from J, with 19 bases in between. The CDR3 totals 14 residues. Germline V CDR1 and CDR2: DFQATT, SNEGSKA (reference sequence). In DNA, the CDR3 is TGCAGTGCTAGTGATCCGGGGGTTCCCTACGAGCAGTTCTTC. Translated, it gives CSASDPGVPYEQFF.

This clonotype was seen ten or more times. V is TRBV7-2 and J is TRBJ1-2; 7 nucleotides match TRBD1. The CDR3 is made up of 18 amino acids. Germline CDR1 SGHTA, CDR2 FQGNSA. Germline trimming cut 0 bases from V and 2 bases from J; bases unmatched to any gene: 12. CDR3 sequence: CASSLAKAGGLTNYGYTF. CDR3 nucleotides: TGTGCCAGCAGCTTAGCGAAGGCAGGGGGACTCACCAACTATGGCTACACCTTC.

The rearrangement links TRBV19 to TRBJ1-2, with D uncertain. The germline V and J ends were trimmed by 4 bases and 0 bases, with 15 bases remaining between them. This CDR3 comprises 16 residues. CDR1 is LNHDA, CDR2 SQIVND, per germline (reference sequence). This chain's CDR3 is CASSTGTGRTNYGYTF. The CDR3 DNA reads as TGTGCCAGTAGTACAGGAACCGGGAGGACTAACTATGGCTACACCTTC.

This clonotype came up a few times. The rearrangement joins TRBV5-1 to TRBJ1-1; no clear D gene. The CDR3 is 14 amino acids. The V and J ends lost 0 bases and 2 bases respectively, with 8 bases between them. Per the germline V gene, CDR1 is SGHRS and CDR2 is YFSETQ. The CDR3 loop reads CASSLGQINTEAFF. The DNA of the CDR3 is TGCGCCAGCAGCTTGGGACAAATTAACACTGAAGCTTTCTTT.

On this clonotype itself: A far larger clone is a single base away, which makes a read error likely. CDR3 sequence (DNA): TGTGCCAGCAGTAACCCCGGCGGGCAGAACTATGGCTGCACCTTC. Translated, it gives CASSNPGGQNYGCTF. The chain couples TRBV6-2 or TRBV6-3 to TRBJ1-2; no clear D gene. There are 15 residues in the CDR3. The germline V gene has CDR1 MNHEY and CDR2 SVGEGT.

The sample holds many counts of this clonotype. The chain is built from TRBV11-2 and TRBJ2-7; 8 bases are shared with TRBD2. CDR3 length: 13 residues. The ends lost 5 bases at V and 6 bases at J; junction bases unmatched: 6. Germline-derived CDR1 and CDR2 are SGHAT and FQNNGV. CDR3 DNA: TGTGCCAGCAGCCTGGGACTAGATCTCGAGCAGTACTTC. Residues: CASSLGLDLEQYF. Supplemented by reference TRBV11-2 and TRBJ2-7, the full variable domain reads EAGVAQSPRYKIIEKRQSVAFWCNPISGHATLYWYQQILGQGPKLLIQFQNNGVVDDSQLPKDRFSAERLKGVDSTLKIQPAKLEDSAVYLCASSLGLDLEQYFGPGTRLTVT.